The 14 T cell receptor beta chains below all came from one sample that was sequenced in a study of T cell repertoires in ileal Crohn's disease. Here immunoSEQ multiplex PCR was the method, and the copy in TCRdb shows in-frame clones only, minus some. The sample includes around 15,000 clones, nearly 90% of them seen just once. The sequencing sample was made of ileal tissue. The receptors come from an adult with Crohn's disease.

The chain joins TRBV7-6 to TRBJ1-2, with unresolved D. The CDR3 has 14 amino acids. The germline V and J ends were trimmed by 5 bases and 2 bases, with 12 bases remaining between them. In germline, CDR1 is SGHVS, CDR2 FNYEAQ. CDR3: CASSPWTGNYGYTF. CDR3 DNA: TGTGCCAGCAGCCCTTGGACTGGGAACTATGGCTACACCTTC.

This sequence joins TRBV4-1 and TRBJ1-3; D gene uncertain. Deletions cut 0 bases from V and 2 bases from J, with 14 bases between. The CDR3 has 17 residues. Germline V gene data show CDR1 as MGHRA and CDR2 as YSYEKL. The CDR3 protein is CASSQDVIAAAGNTIYF. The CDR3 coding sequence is TGCGCCAGCAGCCAAGATGTTATCGCGGCCGCTGGAAACACCATATATTTT.

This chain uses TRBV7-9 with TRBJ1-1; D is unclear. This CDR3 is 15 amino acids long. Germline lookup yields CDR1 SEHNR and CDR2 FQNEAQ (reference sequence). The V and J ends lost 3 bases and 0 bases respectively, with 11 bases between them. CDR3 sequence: CASSFGASMNTEAFF. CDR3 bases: TGTGCCAGCAGCTTCGGAGCATCTATGAACACTGAAGCTTTCTTT.

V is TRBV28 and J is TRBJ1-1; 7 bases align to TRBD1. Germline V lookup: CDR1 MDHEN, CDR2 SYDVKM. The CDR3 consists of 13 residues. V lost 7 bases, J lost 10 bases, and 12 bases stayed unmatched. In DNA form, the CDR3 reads TGTGCCAGCACCGCCAATCGACAGGGTTCAGCTTTCTTT. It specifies CASTANRQGSAFF.

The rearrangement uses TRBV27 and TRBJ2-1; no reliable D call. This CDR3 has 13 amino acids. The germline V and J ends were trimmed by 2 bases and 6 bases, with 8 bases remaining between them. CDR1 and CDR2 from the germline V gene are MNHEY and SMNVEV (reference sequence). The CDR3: CASSLGTGNEQFF. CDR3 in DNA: TGTGCCAGCAGTTTAGGTACCGGCAATGAGCAGTTCTTC.

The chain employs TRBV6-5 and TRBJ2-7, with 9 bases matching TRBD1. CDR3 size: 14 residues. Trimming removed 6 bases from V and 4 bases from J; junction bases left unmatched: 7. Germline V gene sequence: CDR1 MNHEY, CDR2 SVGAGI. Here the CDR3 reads CASRPGQGPYEQYF. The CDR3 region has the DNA TGTGCCAGCAGGCCGGGACAGGGACCATACGAGCAGTACTTC.

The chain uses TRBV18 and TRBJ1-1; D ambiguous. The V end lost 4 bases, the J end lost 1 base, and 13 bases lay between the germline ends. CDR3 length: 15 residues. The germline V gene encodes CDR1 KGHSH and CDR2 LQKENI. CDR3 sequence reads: CASSLTDGRNTEAFF. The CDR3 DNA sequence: TGTGCCAGCTCACTGACGGACGGGAGGAACACTGAAGCTTTCTTT.

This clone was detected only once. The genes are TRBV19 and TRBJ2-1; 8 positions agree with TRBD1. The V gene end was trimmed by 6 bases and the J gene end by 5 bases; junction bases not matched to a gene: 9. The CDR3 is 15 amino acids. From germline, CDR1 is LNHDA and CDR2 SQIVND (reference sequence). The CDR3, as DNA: TGTGCCAGTAGGAAAGGACAGGGAACTGACAATGAGCAGTTCTTC. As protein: CASRKGQGTDNEQFF.

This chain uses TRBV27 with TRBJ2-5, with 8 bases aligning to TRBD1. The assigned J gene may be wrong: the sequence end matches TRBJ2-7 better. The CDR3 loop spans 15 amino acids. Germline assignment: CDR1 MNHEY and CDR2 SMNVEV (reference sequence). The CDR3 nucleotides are TGTGCCAGCAGCGCACTAGGACAGGGTTACCACGAGCAGTACTTC. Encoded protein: CASSALGQGYHEQYF.

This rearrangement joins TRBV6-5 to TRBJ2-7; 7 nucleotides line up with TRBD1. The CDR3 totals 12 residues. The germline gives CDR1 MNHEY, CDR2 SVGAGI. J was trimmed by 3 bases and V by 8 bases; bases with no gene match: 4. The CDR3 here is CASRTGGYEQYF. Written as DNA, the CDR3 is TGTGCCAGCCGGACAGGCGGCTACGAGCAGTACTTC.

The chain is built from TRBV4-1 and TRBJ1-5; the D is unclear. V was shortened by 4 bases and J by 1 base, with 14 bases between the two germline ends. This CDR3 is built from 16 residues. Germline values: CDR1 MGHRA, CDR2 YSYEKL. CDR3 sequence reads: CASSLYEPGSNQPQHF. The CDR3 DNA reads TGCGCCAGCAGCCTTTACGAGCCCGGGAGCAATCAGCCCCAGCATTTT.

The CDR3 coding sequence is TGTGCCAGCAGTGAAGTCGGGTTGGGGCCAGAGACCCAGTACTTC. Protein product: CASSEVGLGPETQYF. The chain links TRBV6-1 to TRBJ2-5, with a possible D match to TRBD1 (5 bases). Between the trimmed V and J ends, which lost 1 base and 4 bases, there was a span of 13 bases. The CDR3 runs 15 residues. In germline, CDR1 is MNHNS, CDR2 SASEGT.

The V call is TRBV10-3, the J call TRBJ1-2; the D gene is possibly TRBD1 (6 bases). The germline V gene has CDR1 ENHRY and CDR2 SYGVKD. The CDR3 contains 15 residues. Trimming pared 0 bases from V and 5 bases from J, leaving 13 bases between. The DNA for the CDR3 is TGTGCCATCAGTGAGTCTACAGGGCCTCGGTATGGCTACACCTTC. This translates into CAISESTGPRYGYTF.

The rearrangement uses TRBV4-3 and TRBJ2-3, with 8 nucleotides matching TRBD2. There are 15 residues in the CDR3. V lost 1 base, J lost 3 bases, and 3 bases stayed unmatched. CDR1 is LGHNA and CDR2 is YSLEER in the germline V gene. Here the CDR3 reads CASSQGGLATDTQYF. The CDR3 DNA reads TGCGCCAGCAGCCAAGGTGGACTAGCAACAGATACGCAGTATTTT.